The T cell receptor beta chain described here comes from a study of shared clonotypes between healthy human individuals. Sequencing was performed with immunoSEQ multiplex PCR; in TCRdb, only in-frame clones are kept and a portion is missing. This sample carries about 490,000 clones, around 80% of them seen once, and the ten largest clones take about 12%. Within Nashville, Tennessee resided all donors, each a Caucasian adult. Without sorting, samples used about 90 million PBMCs for genomic DNA. The germline V and J ends were trimmed by 4 bases and 6 bases, with 15 bases remaining between them. The CDR3 extends over 15 amino acids. Germline CDR1 MDHEN, CDR2 SYDVKM. Study-wide results and limits: Sampling covered blood only; tissue repertoires likely differ.

Notes on this clone: No antigen is known for it.

The sequence was obtained from a woman in her forties in good health. Some clones in this sample may be carry-over from other donors' samples. The sample consisted of PBMCs. This chain links TRBV28 with TRBJ2-2; either TRBD1 or TRBD2 may supply D (5 bases each). For the CDR3, the DNA is TGTGCCAGCAGTTCCGGGGCGTCTGGCTCCGGGGAGCTGTTTTTT. Its protein product is CASSSGASGSGELFF. Combining the CDR3 with reference TRBV28 and TRBJ2-2 gives the whole variable domain DVKVTQSSRYLVKRTGEKVFLECVQDMDHENMFWYRQDPGLGLRLIYFSYDVKMKEKGDIPEGYSVSREKKERFSLILESASTNQTSMYLCASSSGASGSGELFFGEGSRLTVL.